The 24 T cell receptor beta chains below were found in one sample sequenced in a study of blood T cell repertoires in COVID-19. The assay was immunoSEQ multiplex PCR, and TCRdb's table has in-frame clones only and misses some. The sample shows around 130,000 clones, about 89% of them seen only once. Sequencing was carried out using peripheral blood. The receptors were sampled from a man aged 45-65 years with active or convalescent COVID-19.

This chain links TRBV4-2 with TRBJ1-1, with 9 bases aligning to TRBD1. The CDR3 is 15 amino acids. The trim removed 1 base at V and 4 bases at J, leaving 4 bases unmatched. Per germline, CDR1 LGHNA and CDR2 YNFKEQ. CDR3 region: CASSQGDRDFTEAFF. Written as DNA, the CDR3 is TGTGCCAGCAGCCAAGGGGACAGGGACTTCACTGAAGCTTTCTTT.

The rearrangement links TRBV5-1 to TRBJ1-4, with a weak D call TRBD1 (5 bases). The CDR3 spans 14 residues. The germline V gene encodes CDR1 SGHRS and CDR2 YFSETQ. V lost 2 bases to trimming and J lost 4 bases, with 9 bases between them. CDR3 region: CASSLGAVNEKLFF. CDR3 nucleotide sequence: TGCGCCAGCAGCTTAGGGGCGGTTAATGAAAAACTGTTTTTT.

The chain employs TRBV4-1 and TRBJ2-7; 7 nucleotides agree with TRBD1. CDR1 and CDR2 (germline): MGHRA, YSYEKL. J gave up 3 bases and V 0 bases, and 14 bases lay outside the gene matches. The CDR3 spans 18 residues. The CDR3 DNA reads TGCGCCAGCAGCCAAGATCTGGTTCCGGGACAGCGAGTCTACGAGCAGTACTTC. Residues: CASSQDLVPGQRVYEQYF.

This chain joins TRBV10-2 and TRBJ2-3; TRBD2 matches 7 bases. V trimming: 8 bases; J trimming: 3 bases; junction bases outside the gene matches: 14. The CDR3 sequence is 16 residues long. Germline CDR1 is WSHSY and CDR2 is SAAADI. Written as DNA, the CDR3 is TGCGCCAGCCGGGAGAAGCGGGGAATGGGAACAGATACGCAGTATTTT. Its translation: CASREKRGMGTDTQYF.

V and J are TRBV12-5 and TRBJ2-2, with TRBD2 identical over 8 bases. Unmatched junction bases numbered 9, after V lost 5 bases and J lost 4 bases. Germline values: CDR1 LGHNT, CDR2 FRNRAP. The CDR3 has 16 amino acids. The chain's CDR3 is CASGPGTSGITGELFF. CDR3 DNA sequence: TGTGCTAGTGGTCCAGGGACTAGTGGTATCACCGGGGAGCTGTTTTTT.

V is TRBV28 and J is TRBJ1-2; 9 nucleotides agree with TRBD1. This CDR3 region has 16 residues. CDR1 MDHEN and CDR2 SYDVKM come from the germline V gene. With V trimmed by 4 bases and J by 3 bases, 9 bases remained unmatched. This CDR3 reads CASSYLGQGLDYGYTF. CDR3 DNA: TGTGCCAGCAGTTACCTCGGACAGGGGCTTGACTATGGCTACACCTTC.

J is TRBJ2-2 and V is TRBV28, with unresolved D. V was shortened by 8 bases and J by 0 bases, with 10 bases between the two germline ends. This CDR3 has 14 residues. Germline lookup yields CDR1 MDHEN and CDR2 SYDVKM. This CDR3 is CASRDTSNTGELFF. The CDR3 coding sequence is TGTGCCAGCCGCGACACATCGAACACCGGGGAGCTGTTTTTT.

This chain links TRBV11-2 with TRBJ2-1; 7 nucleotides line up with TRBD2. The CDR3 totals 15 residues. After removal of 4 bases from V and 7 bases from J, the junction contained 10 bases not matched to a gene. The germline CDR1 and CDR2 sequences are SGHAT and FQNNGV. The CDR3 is CASSSRTSSGNEQFF. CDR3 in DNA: TGTGCCAGCAGCTCTCGGACTAGTTCGGGGAATGAGCAGTTCTTC.

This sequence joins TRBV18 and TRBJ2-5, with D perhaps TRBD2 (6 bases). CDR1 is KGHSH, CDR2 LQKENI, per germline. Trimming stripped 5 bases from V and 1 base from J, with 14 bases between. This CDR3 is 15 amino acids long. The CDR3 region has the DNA TGTGCCAGCTCAGGGTCTGGCGGGGTCCAAGAGACCCAGTACTTC. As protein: CASSGSGGVQETQYF.

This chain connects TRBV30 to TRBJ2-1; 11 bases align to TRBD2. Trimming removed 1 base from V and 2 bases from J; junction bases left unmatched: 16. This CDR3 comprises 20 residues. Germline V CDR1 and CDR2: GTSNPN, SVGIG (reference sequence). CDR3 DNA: TGTGCCTGGAGTGGAACCGGGACTAGCGGCTTTCAGGTTGCCTACAATGAGCAGTTCTTC. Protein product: CAWSGTGTSGFQVAYNEQFF.

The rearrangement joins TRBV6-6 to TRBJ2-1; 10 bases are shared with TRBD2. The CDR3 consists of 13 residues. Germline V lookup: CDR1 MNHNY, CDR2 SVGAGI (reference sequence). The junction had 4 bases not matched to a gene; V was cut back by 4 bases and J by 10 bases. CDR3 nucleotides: TGTGCCAGCAGTTCTAGCGGGAGCGGCGAGCAGTTCTTC. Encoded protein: CASSSSGSGEQFF.

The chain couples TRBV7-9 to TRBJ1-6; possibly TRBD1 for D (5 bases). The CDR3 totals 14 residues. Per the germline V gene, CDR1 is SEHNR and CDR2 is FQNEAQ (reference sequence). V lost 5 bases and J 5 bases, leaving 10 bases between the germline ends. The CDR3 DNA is TGTGCCAGCAGCCGTGGGGGGAATAATTCACCCCTCCACTTT. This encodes CASSRGGNNSPLHF.

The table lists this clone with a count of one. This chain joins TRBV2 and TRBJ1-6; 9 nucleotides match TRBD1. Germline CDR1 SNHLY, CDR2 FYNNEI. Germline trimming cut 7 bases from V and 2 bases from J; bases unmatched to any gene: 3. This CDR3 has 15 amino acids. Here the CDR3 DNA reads TGTGCCAGCATGAACAGGGGGCCCTATAATTCACCCCTCCACTTT. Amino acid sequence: CASMNRGPYNSPLHF.

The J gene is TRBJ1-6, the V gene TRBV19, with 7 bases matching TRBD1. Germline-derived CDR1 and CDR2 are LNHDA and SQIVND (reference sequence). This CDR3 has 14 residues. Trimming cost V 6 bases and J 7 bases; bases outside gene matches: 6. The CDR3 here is CASRRQGLNSPLHF. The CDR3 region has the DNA TGTGCCAGTAGGAGACAGGGTCTGAATTCACCCCTCCACTTT.

The CDR3 nucleotides read TGTGCCAGAAGCTGGGACACAAATCAGCCCCAGCATTTT. Amino acids: CARSWDTNQPQHF. The rearrangement joins TRBV7-5 to TRBJ1-5; the D call in the table, TRBD1, was not verified against the DNA. TRBV7-5 is deemed a pseudogene. The CDR3 spans 13 residues.

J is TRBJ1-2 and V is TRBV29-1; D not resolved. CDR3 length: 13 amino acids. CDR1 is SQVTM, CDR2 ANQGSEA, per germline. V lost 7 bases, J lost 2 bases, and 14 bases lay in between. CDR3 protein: CSAVLDFNYGYTF. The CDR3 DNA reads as TGCAGCGCCGTGCTGGACTTCAACTATGGCTACACCTTC.

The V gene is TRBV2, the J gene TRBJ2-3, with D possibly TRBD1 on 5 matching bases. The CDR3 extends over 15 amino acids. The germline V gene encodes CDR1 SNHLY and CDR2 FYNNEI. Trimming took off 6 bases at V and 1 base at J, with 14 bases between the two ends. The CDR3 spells CASRGLASGTDTQYF. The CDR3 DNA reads TGTGCCAGCAGGGGGCTCGCGTCTGGCACAGATACGCAGTATTTT. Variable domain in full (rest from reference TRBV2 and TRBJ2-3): EPEVTQTPSHQVTQMGQEVILRCVPISNHLYFYWYRQILGQKVEFLVSFYNNEISEKSEIFDDQFSVERPDGSNFTLKIRSTKLEDSAMYFCASRGLASGTDTQYFGPGTRLTVL.

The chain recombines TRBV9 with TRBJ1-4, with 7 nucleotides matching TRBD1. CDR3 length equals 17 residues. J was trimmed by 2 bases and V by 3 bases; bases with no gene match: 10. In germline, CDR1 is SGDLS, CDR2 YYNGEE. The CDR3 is CASSERIQQGTNEKLFF. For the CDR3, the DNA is TGTGCCAGCAGCGAAAGGATCCAACAGGGGACTAATGAAAAACTGTTTTTT.

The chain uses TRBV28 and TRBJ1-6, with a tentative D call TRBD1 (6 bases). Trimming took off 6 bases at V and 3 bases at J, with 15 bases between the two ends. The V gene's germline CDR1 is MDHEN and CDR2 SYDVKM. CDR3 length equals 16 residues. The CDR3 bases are TGTGCCAGCAGCGGACAGTCACCTAGCTATAATTCACCCCTCCACTTT. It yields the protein CASSGQSPSYNSPLHF.

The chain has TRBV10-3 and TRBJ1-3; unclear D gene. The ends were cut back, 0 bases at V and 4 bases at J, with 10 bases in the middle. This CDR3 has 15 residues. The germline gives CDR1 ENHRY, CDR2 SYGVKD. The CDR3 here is CAISESRGMGNTIYF. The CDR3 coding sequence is TGTGCCATCAGTGAGTCGCGGGGAATGGGAAACACCATATATTTT.

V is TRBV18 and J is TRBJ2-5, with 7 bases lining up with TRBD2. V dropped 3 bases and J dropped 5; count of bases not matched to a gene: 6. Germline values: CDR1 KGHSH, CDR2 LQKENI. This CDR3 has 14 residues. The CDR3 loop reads CASSPSGTIETQYF. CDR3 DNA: TGTGCCAGCTCACCTTCCGGGACTATTGAGACCCAGTACTTC.

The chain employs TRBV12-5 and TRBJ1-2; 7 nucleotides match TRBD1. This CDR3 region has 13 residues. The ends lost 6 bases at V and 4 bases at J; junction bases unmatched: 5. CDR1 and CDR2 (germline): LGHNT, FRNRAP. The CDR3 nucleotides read TGTGCTAGTGGGGTACAGGGGAGCTATGGCTACACCTTC. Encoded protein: CASGVQGSYGYTF.

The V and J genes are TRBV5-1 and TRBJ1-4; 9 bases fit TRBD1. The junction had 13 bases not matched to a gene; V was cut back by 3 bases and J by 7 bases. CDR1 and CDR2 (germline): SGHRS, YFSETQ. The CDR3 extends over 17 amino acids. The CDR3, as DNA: TGCGCCAGCAGCTCATCCGGGACAGGGCTAGATGGTGAAAAACTGTTTTTT. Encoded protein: CASSSSGTGLDGEKLFF.

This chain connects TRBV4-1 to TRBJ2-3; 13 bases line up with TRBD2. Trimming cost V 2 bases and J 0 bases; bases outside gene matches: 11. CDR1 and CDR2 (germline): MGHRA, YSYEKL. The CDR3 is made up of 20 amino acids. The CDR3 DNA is TGCGCCAGCAGCCAAAAACCGGGACTAGCGGGATCTTCTAGCACAGATACGCAGTATTTT. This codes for CASSQKPGLAGSSSTDTQYF.